Following are 23 T cell receptor beta chains from one sample sequenced in a study of human T cells and chemical hapten exposure. In TCRdb, the RACE reads were re-called with MiXCR into one record per CDR3 protein. The sample carries 60,000 to 90,000 distinct CDR3 sequences, about 8.6% recorded once. Specified time point: healthy volunteer bleed at 6 weeks. Unfractionated whole blood was the source from which total RNA was extracted. The material sequenced was whole blood. These receptors came from a female donor in good health. Some clones in this sample may be carry-over from other donors' samples.

This clonotype was observed a handful of times. One end of the junction does not line up with germline, which may come from a read error. This chain connects TRBV6-2 or TRBV6-3 to TRBJ2-7; TRBD2 might be the D (5 bases). The germline V gene has CDR1 MNHEY and CDR2 SVGEGT. CDR3 size: 13 residues. CDR3 DNA sequence: TGTGCCAGCAGCCGGGATCTCTCCAACGAGCAGTACTTC. Translated, it gives CASSRDLSNEQYF.

This clonotype appeared many times. This chain links TRBV20-1 with TRBJ1-5; D remains ambiguous. Germline-derived CDR1 and CDR2 are DFQATT and SNEGSKA (reference sequence). The CDR3 loop spans 15 amino acids. Trimming took off 5 bases at V and 3 bases at J, with 17 bases between the two ends. The CDR3 region has the DNA TGCAGTGCTGGAATACCGGGGATCCCCAATCAGCCCCAGCATTTT. Protein sequence: CSAGIPGIPNQPQHF.

The V and J genes are TRBV29-1 and TRBJ2-1; D possibly corresponds to TRBD2 (6 bases). Trimming pared 7 bases from V and 4 bases from J, leaving 8 bases between. CDR1 and CDR2 (germline): SQVTM, ANQGSEA. This CDR3 is built from 11 residues. The CDR3: CSAREYNEQFF. CDR3 nucleotides: TGCAGCGCCCGGGAGTACAATGAGCAGTTCTTC.

This clonotype was seen repeatedly, ten times or more. The chain couples TRBV12-3 or TRBV12-4 to TRBJ1-5, with a weak D call TRBD1 (5 bases). CDR3 length: 14 residues. V was shortened by 4 bases and J by 4 bases, with 11 bases between the two germline ends. CDR3 DNA: TGTGCCAGCAGTTACGGGGGTCTAAATCAGCCCCAGCATTTT. This gives the protein CASSYGGLNQPQHF.

Only a few counts were recorded for this clonotype. Germline is not matched at one junction end, which may reflect a read error. This chain links TRBV7-7 with TRBJ2-3, with D perhaps TRBD1 (6 bases). Germline V gene sequence: CDR1 SSHAT, CDR2 FNYEAQ (reference sequence). The CDR3 spans 13 residues. The CDR3, as DNA: TGTGCTAGCAGCTCAGTGGGGGCGGATACGCAGTATTTT. It specifies CASSSVGADTQYF.

This clonotype was observed a few times. This sequence joins TRBV12-3 or TRBV12-4 and TRBJ1-4; no reliable D call. The length of the CDR3 is 14 residues. V was trimmed by 2 bases and J by 1 base, leaving 5 bases between them. DNA of the CDR3: TGTGCCAGCAGTTTAACCGAAACTAATGAAAAACTGTTTTTT. Translated, it gives CASSLTETNEKLFF.

This clonotype turned up a few times. The J gene is TRBJ1-6, the V gene TRBV5-1; TRBD1 matches 7 bases. Germline loops: CDR1 SGHRS, CDR2 YFSETQ. The length of the CDR3 is 16 residues. J lost 7 bases, V lost 4 bases, and 11 bases had no gene match. As DNA, the CDR3 is TGCGCCAGCAGCCCAAGGCCGGGACAGCCGAATTCACCCCTCCACTTT. Amino acid sequence: CASSPRPGQPNSPLHF.

This clonotype was observed a few times. J is TRBJ2-1 and V is TRBV7-8; TRBD1 or TRBD2 may be the D gene (5 bases each). The V and J ends lost 5 bases and 0 bases respectively, with 11 bases between them. This CDR3 has 15 residues. CDR1 and CDR2 (germline): SGHVS, FQNEAQ. The CDR3 DNA is TGTGCCAGCAGCAAGGGACGTGACTCCTACAATGAGCAGTTCTTC. As protein: CASSKGRDSYNEQFF.

This clonotype was counted only a few times. The chain is built from TRBV29-1 and TRBJ2-3; no reliable D call. Trimming left V 0 bases short and J 2 bases short, with 12 bases between. Germline-derived CDR1 and CDR2 are SQVTM and ANQGSEA. The CDR3 has 15 residues. In DNA form, the CDR3 reads TGCAGCGTTGAAGATCCGGTGGCCTACACAGATACGCAGTATTTT. Encoded protein: CSVEDPVAYTDTQYF.

The chain recombines TRBV12-3 or TRBV12-4 with TRBJ2-1; 9 nucleotides align to TRBD1. The CDR3 has 15 residues. J gave up 4 bases and V 3 bases, and 4 bases lay outside the gene matches. CDR3 amino acids: CASSLGQGFYNEQFF. The CDR3 bases are TGTGCCAGCAGTTTGGGACAGGGCTTTTACAATGAGCAGTTCTTC.

As for this clonotype: At one of its ends the junction is not consistent with the germline gene, which may arise from a read error. The chain links TRBV5-4 to TRBJ2-3; TRBD2 matches 8 bases. CDR3 length: 16 amino acids. The germline CDR1 and CDR2 sequences are SGHNT and YYREEE (reference sequence). This chain's CDR3 is CVSSLGPSGGTDTQYF. DNA of the CDR3: TGTGTCAGCAGCTTGGGGCCGAGCGGGGGAACAGATACGCAGTATTTT. The full variable domain, its missing parts supplied by reference TRBV5-4 and TRBJ2-3, is ETGVTQSPTHLIKTRGQQVTLRCSSQSGHNTVSWYQQALGQGPQFIFQYYREEENGRGNFPPRFSGLQFPNYSSELNVNALELDDSALYLCVSSLGPSGGTDTQYFGPGTRLTVL.

This clonotype was recorded at least ten times. The CDR3 DNA reads TGTGCCAGCAGCTTTCGGGGGGGCCGTGCAGATACGCAGTATTTT. The encoded protein is CASSFRGGRADTQYF. The rearrangement links TRBV7-6 to TRBJ2-3; 8 nucleotides align to TRBD2. V gave up 3 bases and J gave up 4 bases; unmatched junction bases: 6. The germline CDR1 and CDR2 sequences are SGHVS and FNYEAQ. The CDR3 covers 15 residues.

This clonotype was seen many times. This chain joins TRBV5-1 and TRBJ2-3, with D possibly being TRBD1 (5 bases). V lost 5 bases, J lost 0 bases, and 10 bases lay in between. Germline CDR1 is SGHRS and CDR2 is YFSETQ. The CDR3 runs to 14 residues. CDR3 DNA: TGCGCCAGCAGAAGACAGTATAGCACAGATACGCAGTATTTT. It encodes CASRRQYSTDTQYF.

This clonotype has more than one count but fewer than ten. The chain is built from TRBV6-6 and TRBJ2-7; 10 bases are shared with TRBD2. The CDR3 spans 15 residues. Per germline, CDR1 MNHNY and CDR2 SVGAGI (reference sequence). Trimming took 6 bases from V and 2 from J; bases not matched to a gene: 7. The CDR3 spells CASSPGLAVPYEQYF. The CDR3 bases are TGTGCCAGCAGCCCTGGACTAGCGGTGCCCTACGAGCAGTACTTC.

This clonotype showed up many times. V is TRBV5-5 and J is TRBJ1-5; D is possibly TRBD1 (5 bases). The length of the CDR3 is 15 residues. Trimming took 0 bases from V and 0 from J, leaving 7 bases between them. Germline CDR1 SGHKS, CDR2 YYEKEE (reference sequence). The CDR3 is CASSLVGDSNQPQHF. In DNA, the CDR3 is TGTGCCAGCAGCTTGGTAGGGGATAGCAATCAGCCCCAGCATTTT.

About this clonotype itself: One base away lies a much larger clone, so this may be a sequencing read error. The chain joins TRBV28 to TRBJ1-3; 7 bases align to TRBD1. CDR1 and CDR2 from the germline V gene are MDHEN and SYDVKM. This CDR3 contains 16 residues. V lost 2 bases and J lost 2; bases outside the gene matches: 6. Here the CDR3 reads CASSLTGVGPGNTIYF. The CDR3 DNA sequence: TGTGCCAGCAGTTTAACAGGGGTTGGCCCTGGAAACACCATATATTTT. Drawing the rest from reference TRBV28 and TRBJ1-3, the complete variable domain is DVKVTQSSRYLVKRTGEKVFLECVQDMDHENMFWYRQDPGLGLRLIYFSYDVKMKEKGDIPEGYSVSREKKERFSLILESASTNQTSMYLCASSLTGVGPGNTIYFGEGSWLTVV.

The rearrangement joins TRBV12-3 or TRBV12-4 to TRBJ2-3; D could derive from TRBD1 or TRBD2 (6 bases each). The CDR3 totals 15 residues. V lost 6 bases, J lost 4 bases, and 17 bases lay in between. The CDR3 coding sequence is TGTGCCAGCAGCCCTAAGGGGGGCAGAGCAGATACGCAGTATTTT. It specifies CASSPKGGRADTQYF.

Many counts were recorded for this clonotype. The chain has TRBV4-3 and TRBJ2-3; the D gene could be TRBD1 or TRBD2 (7 bases each). Trimming took off 0 bases at V and 2 bases at J, with 18 bases between the two ends. Per the germline V gene, CDR1 is LGHNA and CDR2 is YSLEER. There are 18 residues in the CDR3. Written as DNA, the CDR3 is TGCGCCAGCAGCCAAGAGCAAGGGGGCGGGGGCTTCACAGATACGCAGTATTTT. Translation: CASSQEQGGGGFTDTQYF.

The chain joins TRBV7-9 to TRBJ1-3; D call uncertain. The CDR3 is 16 amino acids. Germline CDR1 is SEHNR and CDR2 is FQNEAQ (reference sequence). The V and J ends lost 0 bases and 0 bases respectively, with 9 bases between them. CDR3 protein: CASSLAFRSSGNTIYF. CDR3 coding DNA: TGTGCCAGCAGCTTAGCTTTCAGATCCTCTGGAAACACCATATATTTT. The full variable domain, in which reference TRBV7-9 and TRBJ1-3 provide the parts outside the CDR3, is DTGVSQNPRHKITKRGQNVTFRCDPISEHNRLYWYRQTLGQGPEFLTYFQNEAQLEKSRLLSDRFSAERPKGSFSTLEIQRTEQGDSAMYLCASSLAFRSSGNTIYFGEGSWLTVV.

This clonotype turned up a few times. V gene TRBV12-3 or TRBV12-4 combines with J gene TRBJ1-2; D is unclear. CDR3 length: 15 residues. The V end was cut by 2 bases, the J end by 7 bases, with 17 bases between. The CDR3 is CASSLTGRSVSGYTF. The CDR3 nucleotides are TGTGCCAGCAGTTTAACCGGACGCAGTGTTAGTGGCTACACCTTC.

The V and J genes are TRBV5-1 and TRBJ2-3, with a weak D call TRBD2 (5 bases). The V end lost 3 bases, the J end lost 0 bases, and 11 bases lay between the germline ends. The germline V gene encodes CDR1 SGHRS and CDR2 YFSETQ. This CDR3 spans 15 amino acids. CDR3 bases: TGCGCCAGCAGCTCTCAGCGGACTAGCACAGATACGCAGTATTTT. This codes for CASSSQRTSTDTQYF.

Remarks on this clonotype: A much more abundant neighbour one base away suggests this may be a read error. CDR3 in amino acids: CSVDGTGGDFSYSNDGYTF. DNA of the CDR3: TGCAGCGTTGATGGGACAGGGGGCGATTTCTCATATTCTAACGATGGCTACACCTTC. This chain uses TRBV29-1 with TRBJ1-2, with TRBD1 matching 12 bases. From germline, CDR1 is SQVTM and CDR2 ANQGSEA. The CDR3 is made up of 19 amino acids.

Many counts were recorded for this clonotype. This chain joins TRBV5-1 and TRBJ2-7, with D maybe TRBD1 (5 bases). The CDR3 runs 15 residues. Germline loops: CDR1 SGHRS, CDR2 YFSETQ. The V gene lost 0 bases and the J gene lost 2 bases, with 12 bases spanning the gap. CDR3: CASSLVPTDAYEQYF. CDR3 bases: TGCGCCAGCAGCTTGGTTCCGACAGACGCCTACGAGCAGTACTTC.